One T cell receptor (beta chain) is described in this entry. The data were obtained in a study of blood T cell repertoires in COVID-19. Study information: In each case, the material was cDNA or gDNA derived from T cells, B-cell-depleted T cells, or PBMCs.

In the authors' workflow: By means of reference gene primer amplification, nucleated cell counts were estimated. The method was immunoSEQ multiplex PCR; TCRdb's version includes in-frame clones alone and lacks a portion of them. From that table come the V and J calls and clone size; the DNA was used to work out D and trimming. The repertoire includes just under 80,000 clones, around 84% of them detected once, and around 11% sits in the top ten. CDR3 length: 16 residues. Germline V gene data show CDR1 as SEHNR and CDR2 as FQNEAQ (reference sequence). V lost 5 bases, J lost 5 bases, and 13 bases stayed unmatched.

The source material was peripheral blood. The TCR comes from a human donor in a cohort sampled during active COVID-19. V gene TRBV7-9 combines with J gene TRBJ2-7, with TRBD1 identical over 9 bases. CDR3 nucleotide sequence: TGTGCCAGCAGCAAAGCCCGGGACAGGGTGTCCCACGAGCAGTACTTC. Encoded protein: CASSKARDRVSHEQYF.